Presented here are 17 T cell receptor beta chains from one specimen sequenced in a study of blood T cell repertoires in COVID-19 (TCRdb year 2020). Receptors were amplified or captured by the immunoSEQ multiplex PCR assay. The table comes from immuneACCESS by way of TCRdb, which keeps in-frame sequences with V and J called. Part of the clones is missing from these tables; in studies checked, under half for an unresolved V gene and the rest for unknown reasons. The sample includes 350,000 or so clones, with roughly 90% observed a single time. The ten largest clonotypes hold approximately 17% of the sample. Sequenced input: PBMCs or T cells enriched from blood (not recorded which). The receptors were gathered from a woman in her 30s who had recovered from COVID-19.

The rearrangement joins TRBV5-1 to TRBJ2-7; 9 bases line up with TRBD1. V was clipped by 4 bases and J by 6 bases; unmatched bases: 14. CDR3 length: 16 amino acids. Germline lookup yields CDR1 SGHRS and CDR2 YFSETQ. CDR3 sequence (DNA): TGCGCCAGCAGCCCTGCGACGGGACAGGGAATTGGCGAGCAGTACTTC. Amino acid sequence: CASSPATGQGIGEQYF.

The chain uses TRBV24-1 and TRBJ2-1, with TRBD1 as a possible D gene (6 bases). This CDR3 has 16 amino acids. Germline V gene sequence: CDR1 KGHDR, CDR2 SFDVKD. V shed 4 bases and J shed 6 bases, with 18 bases lying between them. The CDR3: CATSEGAVGVFNEQFF. In DNA, the CDR3 is TGTGCCACCAGTGAGGGGGCAGTTGGAGTCTTCAATGAGCAGTTCTTC.

This rearrangement joins TRBV28 to TRBJ1-2, with a tentative D call TRBD1 (6 bases). Germline assignment: CDR1 MDHEN and CDR2 SYDVKM. Trimming removed 4 bases at V and 4 bases at J, with 13 bases between. The CDR3 is 14 amino acids. Here the CDR3 DNA reads TGTGCCAGCAGTTCGGGGGGCGAGAGCTATGGCTACACCTTC. Translating it yields CASSSGGESYGYTF.

V gene TRBV4-2 combines with J gene TRBJ1-2, with 9 nucleotides matching TRBD1. The junction had 7 bases not matched to a gene; V was cut back by 0 bases and J by 8 bases. The CDR3 is made up of 15 amino acids. Germline V CDR1 and CDR2: LGHNA, YNFKEQ. CDR3 region: CASSQDRDRVGGYTF. As DNA, the CDR3 is TGTGCCAGCAGCCAAGACCGGGACAGGGTCGGAGGCTACACCTTC.

This chain links TRBV14 with TRBJ1-6, with 9 bases lining up with TRBD1. Germline loops: CDR1 SGHDN, CDR2 FVKESK. J gave up 9 bases and V 3 bases, and 12 bases lay outside the gene matches. This CDR3 region has 17 residues. CDR3 protein: CASSHPKAGQGSSPLHF. The DNA of the CDR3 is TGTGCCAGCAGCCACCCAAAGGCCGGACAGGGGTCTTCACCCCTCCACTTT.

The chain links TRBV28 to TRBJ1-5; D is ambiguous. The germline gives CDR1 MDHEN, CDR2 SYDVKM. The length of the CDR3 is 17 residues. The ends were cut back, 7 bases at V and 0 bases at J, with 19 bases in the middle. CDR3 nucleotide sequence: TGTGCCAGCACCTCCCGGAGAAGACGGATTAGCAATCAGCCCCAGCATTTT. It translates to CASTSRRRRISNQPQHF.

The chain uses TRBV28 and TRBJ2-3, with 11 positions matching TRBD2. Unmatched junction bases numbered 12, after V lost 5 bases and J lost 2 bases. CDR1 is MDHEN and CDR2 is SYDVKM in the germline V gene. The CDR3 totals 18 residues. CDR3 in amino acids: CASSPRYLAGGVTDTQYF. In DNA, the CDR3 is TGTGCCAGCAGTCCCAGGTATCTAGCGGGAGGAGTCACAGATACGCAGTATTTT.

This clone came up once. The chain uses TRBV7-2 and TRBJ2-3, with 12 bases that match TRBD2. This CDR3 has 18 amino acids. J lost 7 bases, V lost 5 bases, and 16 bases had no gene match. Germline V CDR1 and CDR2: SGHTA, FQGNSA. The CDR3 here is CASSRRGLAGGPENTQYF. The CDR3 coding sequence is TGTGCCAGCAGCCGCCGGGGGCTAGCGGGGGGGCCTGAAAATACGCAGTATTTT.

This chain joins TRBV5-1 and TRBJ2-1; perhaps TRBD1 as D (5 bases). Germline V lookup: CDR1 SGHRS, CDR2 YFSETQ. This CDR3 has 13 residues. Between the trimmed V and J ends, which lost 5 bases and 5 bases, there was a span of 11 bases. The CDR3 loop reads CASRQGQDNEQFF. The CDR3 nucleotides are TGCGCCAGCAGGCAGGGTCAGGACAATGAGCAGTTCTTC.

The chain recombines TRBV7-2 with TRBJ1-1; 12 bases line up with TRBD1. The germline gives CDR1 SGHTA, CDR2 FQGNSA. The CDR3 has 16 residues. V was clipped by 5 bases and J by 5 bases; unmatched bases: 9. The CDR3: CASSAGTGGAGTEAFF. The CDR3 nucleotides are TGTGCCAGCAGCGCAGGGACAGGGGGCGCCGGAACTGAAGCTTTCTTT.

V gene TRBV4-1 combines with J gene TRBJ2-2; a weak D match, TRBD2 (5 bases). V shed 4 bases and J shed 15 bases, with 21 bases lying between them. The CDR3 covers 14 residues. Germline loops: CDR1 MGHRA, CDR2 YSYEKL. CDR3 residues: CASSPFGSRRDVFF. The CDR3, as DNA: TGCGCCAGCAGCCCCTTTGGTTCCCGTCGGGATGTGTTTTTT.

J is TRBJ2-1 and V is TRBV2; TRBD2 is a possible D gene (5 bases). The CDR3 runs to 11 residues. V lost 7 bases to trimming and J lost 8 bases, with 9 bases between them. Germline values: CDR1 SNHLY, CDR2 FYNNEI. CDR3 bases: TGTGCCAGCACTCTGGGAGATGAGCAGTTCTTC. Translated: CASTLGDEQFF.

The chain recombines TRBV29-1 with TRBJ2-5; 7 bases agree with TRBD2. The CDR3 totals 12 residues. Trimming removed 5 bases from V and 0 bases from J; junction bases left unmatched: 0. Germline V gene sequence: CDR1 SQVTM, CDR2 ANQGSEA. The CDR3 loop is CSVSGNQETQYF. CDR3 sequence (DNA): TGCAGCGTTAGCGGGAACCAAGAGACCCAGTACTTC.

J is TRBJ2-1 and V is TRBV18, with D maybe TRBD2 (6 bases). Trimming removed 3 bases at V and 8 bases at J, with 8 bases between. The CDR3 extends over 12 amino acids. In germline, CDR1 is KGHSH, CDR2 LQKENI. This CDR3 is CASSPRGDEQFF. CDR3 sequence (DNA): TGTGCCAGCTCACCCCGCGGGGATGAGCAGTTCTTC.

The V and J genes are TRBV28 and TRBJ1-3, with TRBD1 identical over 8 bases. J gave up 0 bases and V 5 bases, and 3 bases lay outside the gene matches. This CDR3 contains 15 residues. CDR1 and CDR2 from the germline V gene are MDHEN and SYDVKM. The CDR3 nucleotides read TGTGCCAGCAGTGAAACAGGGGGCTCTGGAAACACCATATATTTT. This sequence encodes CASSETGGSGNTIYF. The variable domain in full, with the rest retrieved from reference TRBV28 and TRBJ1-3, is DVKVTQSSRYLVKRTGEKVFLECVQDMDHENMFWYRQDPGLGLRLIYFSYDVKMKEKGDIPEGYSVSREKKERFSLILESASTNQTSMYLCASSETGGSGNTIYFGEGSWLTVV.

This clone appeared a single time. CDR3 in amino acids: CSVETGWADTQYF. The CDR3 DNA sequence: TGCAGCGTTGAAACAGGGTGGGCAGATACGCAGTATTTT. The chain is built from TRBV29-1 and TRBJ2-3; possibly TRBD1 for D (6 bases). CDR1 SQVTM and CDR2 ANQGSEA come from the germline V gene. With 2 bases removed from V and 4 bases from J, the gap between germline ends came to 10 bases. This CDR3 comprises 13 residues.

The genes are TRBV6-6 and TRBJ2-7, with TRBD2 matching 8 bases. The V segment lost 4 bases and the J segment 6 bases; nucleotides outside the gene matches: 5. This CDR3 has 13 residues. The germline V gene has CDR1 MNHNY and CDR2 SVGAGI (reference sequence). CDR3 region: CASSLGLAGEQYF. In nucleotides, the CDR3 is TGTGCCAGCAGTTTAGGACTAGCAGGCGAGCAGTACTTC.